The clone carrying this T cell receptor beta chain was counted once. Sequencing was performed with immunoSEQ multiplex PCR; in TCRdb, only in-frame clones are kept and a portion is missing. The sample shows roughly 14,000 clones, roughly 89% of them seen only once. The data were obtained in a study of blood T cell dynamics during melanoma immunotherapy. Study overall: Metastatic melanoma patients received first-line pembrolizumab or nivolumab plus ipilimumab.

CDR3 length: 13 amino acids. The V end was cut by 5 bases, the J end by 5 bases, with 7 bases between. Per the germline V gene, CDR1 is MNHEY and CDR2 is SVGAGI. Time point meaning: week 3, after first cycle of checkpoint inhibitor. Patients had no prior systemic cancer treatment, immunosuppressants or other active cancers. Here the sequenced sample was blood, taken from a patient treated with checkpoint blockade. The sequence came from a human donor with melanoma. This rearrangement joins TRBV6-5 to TRBJ1-6; no firm D call. The CDR3 region is CASSGENNSPLHF. CDR3 in DNA: TGTGCCAGCAGTGGAGAGAATAATTCACCCCTCCACTTT.